This TCR beta chain was captured in a study of T cell responses to AZD1222 COVID-19 vaccine. Clones were sequenced by immunoSEQ multiplex PCR, and TCRdb holds only the in-frame ones, with some missing. The sample lists about 150,000 clones, 90% occurring once. This clone was observed once. Its antigen is unidentified. At one boundary the junction diverges from the germline segment, which might be a read error. General study points: A mostly white British donor set with more females was recruited, and clonal diversity was possibly underestimated.

Germline V gene sequence: CDR1 MDHEN, CDR2 SYDVKM. This CDR3 spans 12 amino acids. This TCR was recovered from an adult in good health. Here the sequenced sample was peripheral blood, taken on day 0 of AZD1222 vaccination. The chain employs TRBV28 and TRBJ1-4, with a possible D match to TRBD1 (5 bases). CDR3 loop: CASSQTEERLFF. CDR3 DNA: TGTGCCAGCAGCCAGACAGAGGAAAGACTGTTTTTT.